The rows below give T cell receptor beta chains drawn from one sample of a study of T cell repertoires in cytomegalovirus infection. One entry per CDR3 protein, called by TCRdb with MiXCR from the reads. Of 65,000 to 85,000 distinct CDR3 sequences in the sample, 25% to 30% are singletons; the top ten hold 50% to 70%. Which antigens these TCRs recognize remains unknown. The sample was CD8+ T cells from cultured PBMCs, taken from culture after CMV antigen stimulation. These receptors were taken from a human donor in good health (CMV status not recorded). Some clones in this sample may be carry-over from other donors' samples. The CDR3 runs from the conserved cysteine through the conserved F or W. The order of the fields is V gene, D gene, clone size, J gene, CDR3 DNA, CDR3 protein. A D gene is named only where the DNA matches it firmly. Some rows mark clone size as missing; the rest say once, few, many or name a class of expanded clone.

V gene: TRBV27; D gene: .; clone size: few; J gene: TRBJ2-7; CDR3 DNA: TGTGCCAGCAGTTTATCATTACAGGGTATCAACGAGCAGTACTTC; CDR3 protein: CASSLSLQGINEQYF
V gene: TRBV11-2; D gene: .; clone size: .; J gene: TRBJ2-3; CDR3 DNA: TGTGCCAGCAGTCAGGACACAGATACGCAGTATTTT; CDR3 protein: CASSQDTDTQYF
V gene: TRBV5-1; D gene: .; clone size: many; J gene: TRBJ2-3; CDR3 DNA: TGCGCCAGCAGCAACCGAGGAGTAAACACAGATACGCAGTATTTT; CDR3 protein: CASSNRGVNTDTQYF
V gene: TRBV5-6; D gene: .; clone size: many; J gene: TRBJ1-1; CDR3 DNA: TGTGCCAGCAGCTTGGATACAGCCAACGCTGAAGCTTTCTTT; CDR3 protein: CASSLDTANAEAFF
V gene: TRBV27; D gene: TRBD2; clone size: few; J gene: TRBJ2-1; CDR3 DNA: TGTGCCAGCAGTTCTCCGACTAGCGGGGGGCCCAATGAGCAGTTCTTC; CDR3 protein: CASSSPTSGGPNEQFF
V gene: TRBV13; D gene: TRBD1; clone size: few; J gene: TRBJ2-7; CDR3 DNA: TGTGCCAGCAGCCCTCGGGACAGGGGGGCCTACGAGCAGTACTTC; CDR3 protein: CASSPRDRGAYEQYF
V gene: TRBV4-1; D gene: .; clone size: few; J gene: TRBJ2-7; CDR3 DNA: TGCGCCAGCAGCCAAGATACCGGGACTCTCTACGAGCAGTACTTC; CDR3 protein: CASSQDTGTLYEQYF
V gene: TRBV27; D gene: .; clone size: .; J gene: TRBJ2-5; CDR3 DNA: TGTGCCAGCAGCCATGGGCCAGAGACCCAGTACTTC; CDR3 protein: CASSHGPETQYF
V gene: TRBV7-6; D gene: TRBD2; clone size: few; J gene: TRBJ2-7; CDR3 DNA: TGTGCCAGCAGCTACTCAGGCGGGGGGGCGGGCGAGCAGTACTTC; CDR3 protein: CASSYSGGGAGEQYF
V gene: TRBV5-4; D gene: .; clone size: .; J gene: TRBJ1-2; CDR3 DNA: TGTGCCAGCAGCATTACAGGGTCGACTAACTATGGCTACACCTTC; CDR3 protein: CASSITGSTNYGYTF
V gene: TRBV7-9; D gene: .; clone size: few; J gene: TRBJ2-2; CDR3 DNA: TGTGCCAGCAGCCCCCGGAAGGCAGGGGAATACGGGGAGCTGTTTTTT; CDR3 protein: CASSPRKAGEYGELFF
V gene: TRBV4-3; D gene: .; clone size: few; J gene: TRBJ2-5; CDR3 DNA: TGCGCCAGCAGCCAAGATCTGGAGGGAGGAGAGACCCAGTACTTC; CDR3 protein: CASSQDLEGGETQYF
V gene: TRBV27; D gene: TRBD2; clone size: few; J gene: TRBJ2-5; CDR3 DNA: TGTGCCAGCAGTTTATTAGCGGGAGGGGGAGAGACCCAGTACTTC; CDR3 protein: CASSLLAGGGETQYF
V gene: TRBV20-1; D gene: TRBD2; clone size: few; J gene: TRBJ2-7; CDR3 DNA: TGCAGTGCTAGACAGCTAGCGGGGACCTACGAGCAGTACTTC; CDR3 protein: CSARQLAGTYEQYF
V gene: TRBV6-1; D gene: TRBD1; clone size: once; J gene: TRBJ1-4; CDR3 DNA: TGTGCCAGCAGTGACTTGACAGGGGGGAAGGAAAAACTGTTTTTT; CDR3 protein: CASSDLTGGKEKLFF
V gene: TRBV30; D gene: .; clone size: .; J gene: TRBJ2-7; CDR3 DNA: TGTGCCTGGAGTGTAGGTCTAGCTGGGAGTTCCTACGAGCAGTACTTC; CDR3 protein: CAWSVGLAGSSYEQYF
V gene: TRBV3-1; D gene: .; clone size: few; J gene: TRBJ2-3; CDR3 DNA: TGTGCCAGCAGCCTTTGGCAGTCTCTATCCGATACGCAGTATTTT; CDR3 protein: CASSLWQSLSDTQYF
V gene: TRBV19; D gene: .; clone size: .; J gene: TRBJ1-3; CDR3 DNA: TGTGCCAGTAGCTGGACGGGTTCTGGAAACACCATATTTTTT; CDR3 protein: CASSWTGSGNTIFF
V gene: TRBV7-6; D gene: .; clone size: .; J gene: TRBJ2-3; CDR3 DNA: TGTGCCAGCAGCTTTGAGGGGGCAGATACGCAGTATTTT; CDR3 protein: CASSFEGADTQYF
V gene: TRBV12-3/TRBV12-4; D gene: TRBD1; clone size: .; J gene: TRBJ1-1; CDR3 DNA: TGTGCCAGCAGTTCCACGACAGGGGTTGAAGAAGCTTTCTTT; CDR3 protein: CASSSTTGVEEAFF